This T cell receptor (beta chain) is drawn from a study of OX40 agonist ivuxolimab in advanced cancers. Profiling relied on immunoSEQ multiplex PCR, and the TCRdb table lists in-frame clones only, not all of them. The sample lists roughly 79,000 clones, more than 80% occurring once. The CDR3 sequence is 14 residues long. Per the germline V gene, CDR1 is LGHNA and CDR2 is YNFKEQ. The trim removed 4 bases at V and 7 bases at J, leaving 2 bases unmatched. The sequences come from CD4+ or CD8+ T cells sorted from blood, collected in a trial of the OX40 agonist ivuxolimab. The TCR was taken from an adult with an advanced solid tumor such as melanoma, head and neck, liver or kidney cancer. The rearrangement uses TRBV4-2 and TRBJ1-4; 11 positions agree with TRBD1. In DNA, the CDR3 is TGTGCCAGCAGCCGTGGGACAGGGGGTGAAAAACTGTTTTTT. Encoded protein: CASSRGTGGEKLFF.